These T cell receptor beta chains were read from a single sample in a study of T cell repertoires in aging, cancer and after chemotherapy. TCRdb redid the calling of the multiplex PCR reads with MiXCR, one entry per CDR3 protein. In the table there are some 5,000 distinct CDR3 sequences, around two fifths of which are singletons. Material: blood. The receptors derive from a human donor in good health. The CDR3 runs from the conserved cysteine through the conserved F or W. The order of the fields is J gene, D gene, V gene, clone size, CDR3 protein, CDR3 DNA. A D gene is named only where the DNA matches it firmly. Size values are once, few and many counts, or a class for expanded clones, and some rows have none.

>TRBJ1-1|-|TRBV19|few
CASSAYEGGYTEAFF
TGTGCCAGTAGTGCATACGAAGGGGGGTACACTGAAGCTTTCTTT
>TRBJ1-4|-|TRBV27|-
CASSFLGANEKLFF
TGTGCCAGCAGTTTCTTGGGCGCAAATGAAAAACTGTTTTTT
>TRBJ2-5|-|TRBV7-4|-
CASSSNVQGHRTQYF
TGTGCCAGCAGCTCCAACGTCCAGGGGCATCGGACCCAGTACTTC
>TRBJ2-1|-|TRBV6-5|few
CASSAPGGAYNEQFF
TGTGCCAGCAGTGCACCCGGAGGGGCCTACAATGAGCAGTTCTTC
>TRBJ1-4|-|TRBV15|few
CATRARVDNEKLFF
TGTGCCACCAGAGCAAGGGTAGATAATGAAAAACTGTTTTTT
>TRBJ2-7|-|TRBV4-3|-
CASSADLGSYEQYF
TGCGCCAGCAGCGCAGACCTGGGCTCCTACGAGCAGTACTTC
>TRBJ1-1|-|TRBV18|-
CASSPAMTGRNTEAFF
TGTGCCAGCTCACCCGCCATGACAGGAAGGAACACTGAAGCTTTCTTT
>TRBJ2-1|-|TRBV6-5|-
CASTKGLALGSNEQFF
TGTGCCAGCACCAAGGGATTAGCATTAGGGAGTAATGAGCAGTTCTTC
>TRBJ2-7|-|TRBV6-2/TRBV6-3|-
CASSFQGPLYF
TGTGCCAGCAGTTTCCAGGGGCCCCTTTACTTC
>TRBJ2-3|TRBD2|TRBV5-1|-
CASSLEIAGGVGKDTQYF
TGCGCCAGCAGCTTGGAGATAGCGGGGGGCGTAGGGAAAGATACGCAGTATTTT